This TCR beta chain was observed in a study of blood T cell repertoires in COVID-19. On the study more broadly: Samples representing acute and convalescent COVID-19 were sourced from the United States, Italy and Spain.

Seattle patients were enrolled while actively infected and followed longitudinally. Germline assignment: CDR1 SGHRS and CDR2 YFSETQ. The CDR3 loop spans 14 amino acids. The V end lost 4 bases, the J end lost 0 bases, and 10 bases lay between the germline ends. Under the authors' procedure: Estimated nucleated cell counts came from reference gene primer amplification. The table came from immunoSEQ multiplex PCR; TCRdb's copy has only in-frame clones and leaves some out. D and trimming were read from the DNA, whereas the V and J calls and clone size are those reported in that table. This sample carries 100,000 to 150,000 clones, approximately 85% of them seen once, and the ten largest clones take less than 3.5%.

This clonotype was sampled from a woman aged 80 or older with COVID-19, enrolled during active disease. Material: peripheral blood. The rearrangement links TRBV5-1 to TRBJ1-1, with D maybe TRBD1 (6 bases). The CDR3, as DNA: TGCGCCAGCAGCCTGTCAGGGGTGAACACTGAAGCTTTCTTT. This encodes CASSLSGVNTEAFF. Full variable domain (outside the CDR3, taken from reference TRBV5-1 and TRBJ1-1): KAGVTQTPRYLIKTRGQQVTLSCSPISGHRSVSWYQQTPGQGLQFLFEYFSETQRNKGNFPGRFSGRQFSNSRSEMNVSTLELGDSALYLCASSLSGVNTEAFFGQGTRLTVV.